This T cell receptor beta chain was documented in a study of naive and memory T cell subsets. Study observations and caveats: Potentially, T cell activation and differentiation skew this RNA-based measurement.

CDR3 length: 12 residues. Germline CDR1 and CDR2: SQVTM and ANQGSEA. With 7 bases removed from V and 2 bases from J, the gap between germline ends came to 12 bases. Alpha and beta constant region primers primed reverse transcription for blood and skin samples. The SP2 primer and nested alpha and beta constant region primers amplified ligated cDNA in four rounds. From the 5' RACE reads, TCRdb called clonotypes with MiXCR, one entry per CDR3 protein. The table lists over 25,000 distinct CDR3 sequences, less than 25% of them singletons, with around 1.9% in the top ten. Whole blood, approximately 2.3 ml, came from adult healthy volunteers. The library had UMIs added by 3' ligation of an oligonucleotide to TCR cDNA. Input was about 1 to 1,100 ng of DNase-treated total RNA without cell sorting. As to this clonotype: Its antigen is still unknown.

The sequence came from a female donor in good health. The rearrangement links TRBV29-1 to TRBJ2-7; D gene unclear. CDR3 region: CSGAPSPYEQYF. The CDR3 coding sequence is TGCAGCGGGGCGCCCTCCCCCTACGAGCAGTACTTC.